This TCR beta chain was observed in a study of blood T cell repertoires in COVID-19. Study information: Nucleic acid was either cDNA or gDNA, and it came from T cells, B-cell-depleted T cells, or PBMCs.

CDR1 SGHTA and CDR2 FQGNSA come from the germline V gene. The CDR3 loop spans 16 amino acids. Unmatched junction bases numbered 5, after V lost 1 base and J lost 3 bases. Only in-frame clones appear in the TCRdb table, and some are missing; sequencing was by immunoSEQ multiplex PCR. The sample shows some 130,000 clones, 86% of them seen only once. Enrollees, about 18 to 90 years old, lived in approximately 25 US areas. Participants reported their clinical history, and cohort assignment relied on those reports. What the recovered Cohort 3 donors had was two negative PCRs, clearance, or symptom resolution.

The TCR sequence derives from a man aged 50-59 years who had recovered from COVID-19. V is TRBV7-2 and J is TRBJ2-5; 10 positions agree with TRBD2. The sequenced sample consisted of PBMCs or T cells enriched from blood (not recorded which). The CDR3 loop is CASSLGVAGGKETQYF. As DNA, the CDR3 is TGTGCCAGCAGCTTAGGGGTAGCGGGGGGAAAAGAGACCCAGTACTTC.